This TCR beta chain was observed in a study of T cell clones after liver transplantation. The data were produced by immunoSEQ multiplex PCR, yet TCRdb's version contains in-frame clones alone and is incomplete. The sample yields tens of thousands of clones, 70% seen once. General study results and limits: A significant post-transplant drop in circulating graft-donor-reactive CD4 TCRbeta sequences occurred in most of the 8 subjects.

Of note for this clone: Its antigen is unidentified.

CDR1 is SGHRS and CDR2 is YFSETQ in the germline V gene. Trimming shortened V by 4 bases and J by 0 bases, and 12 bases separated the two germline ends. The CDR3 loop spans 15 amino acids. The rearrangement links TRBV5-1 to TRBJ2-3, with D possibly TRBD1 on 6 matching bases. The source material was CD4+ T cells from blood, sampled at the approximately 16-month timepoint. This clonotype was obtained from a human patient who received a liver transplant. Some T cells may arise from the graft donor. CDR3 sequence: CASSVQDRSTDTQYF. CDR3 nucleotide sequence: TGCGCCAGCAGCGTACAGGACAGAAGCACAGATACGCAGTATTTT.